This T cell receptor (beta chain) was recovered during a study of human T cells and chemical hapten exposure. Many counts were recorded for this clonotype. Time point denoted: pre-sensitization, week 0. Treatment meaning: therapeutic diphenylcyclopropenone sensitization with weekly scalp DPC. One entry per CDR3 protein, called by TCRdb with MiXCR from the RACE reads. In the table there are 280,000 or so distinct CDR3 sequences, approximately 7.5% of which are singletons. With 6 bases clipped from V and 2 bases from J, the junction kept 15 bases outside the gene matches. Germline V CDR1 and CDR2: MNHNS, SASEGT. CDR3 length: 18 residues.

This sequence joins TRBV6-1 and TRBJ1-5, with 8 bases aligning to TRBD1. The receptor was isolated from a man younger than 35 with alopecia areata. Some clones in this sample may be carry-over from other donors' samples. The source material was whole blood, sampled in connection with sensitization to the hapten diphenylcyclopropenone (DPC). The CDR3 nucleotides read TGTGCCAGCAGACGAGATACATGGACAGGGCAAGGCAATCAGCCCCAGCATTTT. The encoded protein is CASRRDTWTGQGNQPQHF.